The rows below give T cell receptor beta chains drawn from one sample of a study of blood T cell repertoires in COVID-19. TCRdb's table, derived via immunoSEQ multiplex PCR, lists solely in-frame clones and lacks some. Altogether about 120,000 clones are present, 85% being singletons, with the ten largest covering roughly a quarter. Sequencing was performed on peripheral blood. These receptor sequences come from a woman aged 80 or over with acute or convalescent COVID-19. Both conserved end residues are trimmed from each CDR3. The D gene is left open where the match is weak.

j_call,d_call,v_call,cdr3_aa
TRBJ2-1,TRBD2,TRBV2,ASRGEGSYNEQF
TRBJ1-3,.,TRBV7-6,ASSSAISGNTIY
TRBJ1-1,TRBD1,TRBV5-1,ASSLEGGFNTEAF
TRBJ1-4,.,TRBV9,ASSVRPMANEKLF
TRBJ1-5,.,TRBV28,ASSLPTGWINQPQH
TRBJ1-2,TRBD1,TRBV3-1/TRBV3-2,ASSQVGDRGYGYT
TRBJ2-3,TRBD2,TRBV4-2,ASSPGRGVHTQY
TRBJ2-5,.,TRBV5-6,ASSWPEETQY
TRBJ1-1,.,TRBV6-5,ASSFPGDTEAF
TRBJ2-3,TRBD1,TRBV7-9,ASRSPGQGGTQY
TRBJ1-1,TRBD1,TRBV5-1,ASSLDGQGNTEAF
TRBJ1-2,TRBD1,TRBV5-5,ASSLWWDRVIGGYT
TRBJ2-5,.,TRBV18,ASSPPTASQAQY
TRBJ2-1,TRBD2,TRBV28,ASKPPPGTSGLDEQF
TRBJ1-5,.,TRBV5-1,ASSLDSGFDQPQH
TRBJ1-6,.,TRBV6-6,ASSPSLERNSPLH
TRBJ1-5,.,TRBV6-1,ASSESAGGMRQPQH
TRBJ1-1,.,TRBV7-9,ASSLVDLVESTEAF
TRBJ1-2,TRBD1,TRBV20-1,SASTQGLYGYT
TRBJ1-4,TRBD1,TRBV2,ASTGQANEKLF
TRBJ2-2,.,TRBV5-1,ASSRDLNTGELF
TRBJ1-2,TRBD1,TRBV7-2,ASSFGQGAYGYT
TRBJ1-2,.,TRBV7-9,ASSSPNYGYT
TRBJ1-2,.,TRBV3-1/TRBV3-2,ASSQASGVYGYT
TRBJ2-7,TRBD1,TRBV9,ASSVVTGGSLSYEQY
TRBJ2-1,TRBD2,TRBV6-2/TRBV6-3,ASSPGLAGPYNEQF
TRBJ2-2,.,TRBV5-1,ASSLVTKTGELF
TRBJ2-7,TRBD1,TRBV6-2/TRBV6-3,ASSYGTGPYEQY
TRBJ1-1,TRBD1,TRBV2,ASTGTGGGRAF
TRBJ1-4,.,TRBV5-4,ASSLAPRLGNEKLF
TRBJ1-5,.,TRBV6-1,ASSEPRRTGNQPQH
TRBJ1-1,.,TRBV28,ASSLSVGGTLTEAF
TRBJ2-3,.,TRBV29-1,SVVTGEATDTQY
TRBJ1-2,.,TRBV5-1,ASLLDPQGPGGYT
TRBJ2-1,.,TRBV9,ASSGPPGGQNNEQF
TRBJ1-1,.,TRBV19,ASTWGGLNTEAF
TRBJ2-3,TRBD1,TRBV9,ASSVLGQGADTQY
TRBJ1-2,.,TRBV7-8,ASSSGVWDGYT
TRBJ2-5,TRBD2,TRBV2,ASSPTGLGAQY
TRBJ2-7,.,TRBV5-1,ASGRSTRSYEQY
TRBJ2-1,TRBD2,TRBV9,ASSVAFRTSGGAVYNEQF
TRBJ1-1,.,TRBV2,ASSRGYTEAF
TRBJ1-2,.,TRBV4-2,ASSLGHSYGYT
TRBJ2-2,TRBD2,TRBV4-1,ASSRLSGGRTGELF
TRBJ1-5,TRBD1,TRBV6-2/TRBV6-3,ASSYETGGNQPQH
TRBJ2-5,TRBD2,TRBV7-2,ASSSQRGGETQY
TRBJ1-4,.,TRBV5-1,ASSLGHGIGEKLF
TRBJ1-5,.,TRBV6-6,ASSYFQNGPQH
TRBJ2-3,.,TRBV4-3,ASSHNLRQGGNTQY
TRBJ2-5,.,TRBV3-1/TRBV3-2,ASSLNGGQETQY
TRBJ1-5,.,TRBV21-1,ASSKARGTQH
TRBJ1-1,.,TRBV2,ASKRWVGTEAF
TRBJ2-3,.,TRBV11-3,ASSFGGTTDTQY
TRBJ1-4,TRBD1,TRBV6-5,ASKLHGTVNEKLF
TRBJ1-6,.,TRBV9,ASSDSRQDGAPLH